This TCR beta chain emerged from a study of long-term antiretroviral therapy in people with HIV. Study-wide results and limits: Post-ART samples showed increased diversity that remained below transplant donor control levels. Repertoires in HIV (unlike those of controls) had narrower CDR3 length ranges.

Survey-level immunoSEQ v3.0 assays were run. Assay used: immunoSEQ multiplex PCR; TCRdb lists only in-frame clones, some missing. This table holds fewer than 30,000 clones, about 86% found once. Details on this clone: The antigen is not known.

This material consisted of unsorted PBMCs, taken 0.7 years before starting antiretroviral therapy. This receptor was identified in a young man with HIV.

The CDR3 bases are TGCGCCAGCAGTGAGGGGGCCCCCGGGGAGACCCAGTACTTC. Translation: CASSEGAPGETQYF. The chain couples TRBV10-2 to TRBJ2-5, with D possibly being TRBD1 (5 bases). This CDR3 region has 14 residues. Germline assignment: CDR1 WSHSY and CDR2 SAAADI. The V end lost 2 bases, the J end lost 5 bases, and 12 bases lay between the germline ends.